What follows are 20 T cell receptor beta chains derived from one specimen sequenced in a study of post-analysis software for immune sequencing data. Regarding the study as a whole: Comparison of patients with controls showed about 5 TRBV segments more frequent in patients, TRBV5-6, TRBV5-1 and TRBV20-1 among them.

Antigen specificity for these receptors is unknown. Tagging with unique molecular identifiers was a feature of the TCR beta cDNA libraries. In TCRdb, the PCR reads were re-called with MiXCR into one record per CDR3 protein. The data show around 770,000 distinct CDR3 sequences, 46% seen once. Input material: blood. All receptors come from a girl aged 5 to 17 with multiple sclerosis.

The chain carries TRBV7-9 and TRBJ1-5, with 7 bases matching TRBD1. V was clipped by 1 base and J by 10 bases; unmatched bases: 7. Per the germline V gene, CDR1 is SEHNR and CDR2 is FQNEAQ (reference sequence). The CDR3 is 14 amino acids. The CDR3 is CASSLGSGGDPQHF. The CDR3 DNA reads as TGTGCCAGCAGCTTAGGGTCAGGGGGGGATCCCCAGCATTTT.

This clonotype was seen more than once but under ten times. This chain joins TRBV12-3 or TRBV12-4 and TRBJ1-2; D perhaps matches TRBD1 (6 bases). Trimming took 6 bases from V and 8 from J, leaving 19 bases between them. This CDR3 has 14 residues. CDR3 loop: CASSGQTSPGGYTF. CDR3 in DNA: TGTGCCAGCAGCGGACAGACCAGTCCTGGGGGCTACACCTTC.

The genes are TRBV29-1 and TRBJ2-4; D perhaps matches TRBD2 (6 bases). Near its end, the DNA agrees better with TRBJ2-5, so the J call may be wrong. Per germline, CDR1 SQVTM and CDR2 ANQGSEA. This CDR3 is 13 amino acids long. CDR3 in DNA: TGCAGCGTTGAATTGGGGGGTGGAGAGACCCAGTACTTC. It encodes CSVELGGGETQYF.

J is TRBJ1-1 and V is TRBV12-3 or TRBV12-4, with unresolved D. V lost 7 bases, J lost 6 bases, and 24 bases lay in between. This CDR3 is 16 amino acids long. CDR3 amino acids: CASTLGMGVKLAEAFF. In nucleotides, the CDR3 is TGTGCCAGCACTCTAGGCATGGGTGTTAAGTTGGCTGAAGCTTTCTTT.

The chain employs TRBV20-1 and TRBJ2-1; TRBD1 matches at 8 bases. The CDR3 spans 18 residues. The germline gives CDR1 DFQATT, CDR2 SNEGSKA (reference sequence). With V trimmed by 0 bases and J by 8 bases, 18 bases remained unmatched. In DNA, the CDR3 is TGCAGTGCTAGAGATCCTGGCTCCGAAGCCAGGGGGCGGGATGAGCAGTTCTTC. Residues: CSARDPGSEARGRDEQFF.

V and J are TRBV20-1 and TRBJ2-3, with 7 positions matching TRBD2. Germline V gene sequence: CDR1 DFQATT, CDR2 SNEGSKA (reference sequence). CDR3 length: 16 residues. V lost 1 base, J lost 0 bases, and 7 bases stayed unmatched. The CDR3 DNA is TGCAGTGCTAGAGGGGCTAGCGGACATAGCACAGATACGCAGTATTTT. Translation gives CSARGASGHSTDTQYF.

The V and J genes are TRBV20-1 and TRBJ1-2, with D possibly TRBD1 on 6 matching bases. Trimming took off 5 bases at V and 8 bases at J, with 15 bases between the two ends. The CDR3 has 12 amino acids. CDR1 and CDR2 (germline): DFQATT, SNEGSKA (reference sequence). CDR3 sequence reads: CSAPDSRFGYTF. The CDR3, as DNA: TGCAGTGCTCCGGACAGTCGATTCGGCTACACCTTC.

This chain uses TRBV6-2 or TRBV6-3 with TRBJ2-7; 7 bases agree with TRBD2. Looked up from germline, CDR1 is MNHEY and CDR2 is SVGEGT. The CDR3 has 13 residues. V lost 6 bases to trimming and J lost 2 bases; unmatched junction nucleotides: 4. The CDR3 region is CASRLGRAYEQYF. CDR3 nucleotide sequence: TGTGCCAGCAGGTTGGGGAGGGCCTACGAGCAGTACTTC.

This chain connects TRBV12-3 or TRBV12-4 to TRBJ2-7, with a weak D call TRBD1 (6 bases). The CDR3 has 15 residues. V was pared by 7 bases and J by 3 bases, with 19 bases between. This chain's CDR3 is CASTVQGHPFYEQYF. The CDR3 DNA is TGTGCCAGCACCGTACAGGGACACCCCTTCTACGAGCAGTACTTC.

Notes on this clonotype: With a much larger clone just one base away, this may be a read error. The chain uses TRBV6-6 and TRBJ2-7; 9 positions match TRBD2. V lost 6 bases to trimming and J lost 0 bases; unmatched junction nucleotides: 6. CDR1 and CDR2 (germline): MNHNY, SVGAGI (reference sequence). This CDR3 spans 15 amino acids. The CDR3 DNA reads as TGTGCCAGCAGCCCGAATAGCGGGAGCTCCTACGAGCAGTACTTC. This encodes CASSPNSGSSYEQYF.

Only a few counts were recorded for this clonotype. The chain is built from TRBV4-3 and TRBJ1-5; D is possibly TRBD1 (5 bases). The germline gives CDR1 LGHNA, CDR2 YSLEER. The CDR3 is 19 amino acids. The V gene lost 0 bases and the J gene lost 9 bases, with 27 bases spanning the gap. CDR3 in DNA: TGCGCCAGCAGCCAAGATCCCCCTCGGGGTGGGGGTGGTCAACGGCCCCAGCATTTT. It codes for CASSQDPPRGGGGQRPQHF.

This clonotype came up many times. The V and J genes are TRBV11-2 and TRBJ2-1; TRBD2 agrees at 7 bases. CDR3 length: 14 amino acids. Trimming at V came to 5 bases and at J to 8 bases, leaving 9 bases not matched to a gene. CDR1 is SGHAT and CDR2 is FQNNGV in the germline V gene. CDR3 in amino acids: CASSRLAASHEQFF. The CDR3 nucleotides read TGTGCCAGCAGCCGACTAGCCGCCTCCCATGAGCAGTTCTTC.

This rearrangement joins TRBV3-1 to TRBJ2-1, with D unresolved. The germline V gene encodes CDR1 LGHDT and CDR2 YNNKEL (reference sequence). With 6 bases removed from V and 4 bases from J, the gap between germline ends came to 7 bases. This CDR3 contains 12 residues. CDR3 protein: CASSNDYNEQFF. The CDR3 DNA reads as TGTGCCAGCAGTAATGATTACAATGAGCAGTTCTTC.

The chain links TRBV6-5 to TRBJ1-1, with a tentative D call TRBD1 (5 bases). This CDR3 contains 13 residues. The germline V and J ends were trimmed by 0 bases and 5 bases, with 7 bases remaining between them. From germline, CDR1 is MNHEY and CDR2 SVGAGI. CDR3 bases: TGTGCCAGCAGTTACTCCCCAGGGACTGAAGCTTTCTTT. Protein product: CASSYSPGTEAFF.

The CDR3 reads CASSFTGSEEADTQYF. CDR3 DNA sequence: TGTGCCAGCAGTTTCACAGGGTCGGAAGAGGCAGATACGCAGTATTTT. This chain links TRBV12-3 or TRBV12-4 with TRBJ2-3; possible D gene TRBD1, 6 bases. This CDR3 spans 16 amino acids. V was trimmed by 3 bases and J by 4 bases, leaving 17 bases between them.

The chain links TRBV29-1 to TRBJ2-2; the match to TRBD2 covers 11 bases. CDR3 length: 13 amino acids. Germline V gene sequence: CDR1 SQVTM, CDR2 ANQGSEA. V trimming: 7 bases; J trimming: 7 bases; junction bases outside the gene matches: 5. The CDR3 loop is CSATSGSHGELFF. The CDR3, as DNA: TGCAGCGCCACTAGCGGGAGCCACGGGGAGCTGTTTTTT.

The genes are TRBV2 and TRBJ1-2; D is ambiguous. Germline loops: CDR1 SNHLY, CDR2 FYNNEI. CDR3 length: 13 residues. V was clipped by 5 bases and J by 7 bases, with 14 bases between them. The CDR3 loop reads CASSPEKIGGYTF. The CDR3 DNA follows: TGTGCCAGCAGTCCCGAGAAGATCGGTGGCTACACCTTC.

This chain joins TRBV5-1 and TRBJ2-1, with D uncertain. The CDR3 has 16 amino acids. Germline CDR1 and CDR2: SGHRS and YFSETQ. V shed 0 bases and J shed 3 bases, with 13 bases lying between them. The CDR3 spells CASSLDGETYYNEQFF. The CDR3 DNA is TGCGCCAGCAGCTTGGATGGCGAGACTTACTACAATGAGCAGTTCTTC. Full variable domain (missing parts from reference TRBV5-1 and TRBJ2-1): KAGVTQTPRYLIKTRGQQVTLSCSPISGHRSVSWYQQTPGQGLQFLFEYFSETQRNKGNFPGRFSGRQFSNSRSEMNVSTLELGDSALYLCASSLDGETYYNEQFFGPGTRLTVL.

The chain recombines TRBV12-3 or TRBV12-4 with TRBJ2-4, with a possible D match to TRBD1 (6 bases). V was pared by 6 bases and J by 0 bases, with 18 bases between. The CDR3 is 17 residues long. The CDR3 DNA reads TGTGCCAGCAGCTCCTTCGGACAGACTTTAGCCAAAAACATTCAGTACTTC. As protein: CASSSFGQTLAKNIQYF.

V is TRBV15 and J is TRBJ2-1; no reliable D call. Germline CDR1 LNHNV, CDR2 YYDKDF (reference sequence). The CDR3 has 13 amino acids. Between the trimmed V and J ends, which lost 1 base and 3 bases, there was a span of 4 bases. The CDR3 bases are TGTGCCACCAGCAGAGTAGGCTACAATGAGCAGTTCTTC. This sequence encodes CATSRVGYNEQFF.